One sample yielded the 10 T cell receptor beta chains listed below, sequenced in a study of cytomegalovirus exposure and HLA in healthy donors. Use of 60 Vbeta and 13 Jbeta primers characterized the PCR. Profiling relied on immunoSEQ multiplex PCR, and the TCRdb table lists in-frame clones only, not all of them. The data hold around 100,000 clones, with roughly 78% observed a single time. The source material was PBMCs. The receptors were gathered from a woman aged 40 to 50 in good health and CMV-seronegative.

The V call is TRBV6-1, the J call TRBJ1-2, with a possible D match to TRBD1 (5 bases). V lost 6 bases, J lost 5 bases, and 19 bases lay in between. CDR1 is MNHNS and CDR2 is SASEGT in the germline V gene. This CDR3 region has 15 residues. DNA of the CDR3: TGTGCCAGCAGCCTAGGGCAGGGCCTCGGTTATGGCTACACCTTC. It specifies CASSLGQGLGYGYTF.

The V call is TRBV6-1, the J call TRBJ1-3; 8 positions match TRBD1. The V gene end was trimmed by 5 bases and the J gene end by 1 base; junction bases not matched to a gene: 4. The V gene's germline CDR1 is MNHNS and CDR2 SASEGT. CDR3 length equals 15 residues. The CDR3 protein is CASSRRQGSGNTIYF. CDR3 in DNA: TGTGCCAGCAGTCGGAGACAGGGGTCTGGAAACACCATATATTTT.

This rearrangement joins TRBV6-6 to TRBJ2-7; 7 nucleotides agree with TRBD1. This CDR3 region has 14 residues. The V and J ends lost 6 bases and 3 bases, in that order; junction bases with no gene match: 8. Germline loops: CDR1 MNHNY, CDR2 SVGAGI (reference sequence). As DNA, the CDR3 is TGTGCCAGCAGCTGGACAGGCCCGGACTACGAGCAGTACTTC. Its translation is CASSWTGPDYEQYF.

The chain combines TRBV6-5 with TRBJ2-2, with 8 bases identical to TRBD1. Germline assignment: CDR1 MNHEY and CDR2 SVGAGI. With 6 bases clipped from V and 1 base from J, the junction kept 1 base outside the gene matches. The CDR3 is 14 residues long. The CDR3 loop is CASRQGVNTGELFF. For the CDR3, the DNA is TGTGCCAGCAGACAGGGGGTGAACACCGGGGAGCTGTTTTTT.

The chain joins TRBV6-5 to TRBJ2-7; D possibly corresponds to TRBD1 (5 bases). In germline, CDR1 is MNHEY, CDR2 SVGAGI. The CDR3 is 13 amino acids. The V end lost 2 bases, the J end lost 0 bases, and 5 bases lay between the germline ends. The CDR3 reads CASSYGASYEQYF. The CDR3 DNA reads as TGTGCCAGCAGTTACGGGGCCTCCTACGAGCAGTACTTC.

This clone was counted a few times. This chain connects TRBV5-1 to TRBJ2-7, with a weak D call TRBD1 (5 bases). V dropped 2 bases and J dropped 6 bases, with 12 bases sitting between them. CDR3 length equals 13 residues. Germline values: CDR1 SGHRS, CDR2 YFSETQ. The CDR3 nucleotides read TGCGCCAGCAGCTTAGCCCAGGGTAGCGAGCAGTACTTC. Amino acids: CASSLAQGSEQYF.

This chain connects TRBV7-9 to TRBJ2-7; D is possibly TRBD1 (6 bases). The CDR3 is 14 amino acids. The germline V and J ends were trimmed by 3 bases and 4 bases, with 13 bases remaining between them. In germline, CDR1 is SEHNR, CDR2 FQNEAQ (reference sequence). As DNA, the CDR3 is TGTGCCAGCAGCTTTTGGGCAGGGGAATACGAGCAGTACTTC. Its protein product is CASSFWAGEYEQYF. The full variable domain, rest sourced from reference TRBV7-9 and TRBJ2-7, is DTGVSQNPRHKITKRGQNVTFRCDPISEHNRLYWYRQTLGQGPEFLTYFQNEAQLEKSRLLSDRFSAERPKGSFSTLEIQRTEQGDSAMYLCASSFWAGEYEQYFGPGTRLTVT.

The rearrangement links TRBV9 to TRBJ2-2; 8 bases align to TRBD2. Germline lookup yields CDR1 SGDLS and CDR2 YYNGEE. Losses at the gene ends were 0 bases for V and 2 bases for J; bases not matched to a gene: 3. This CDR3 comprises 16 residues. The CDR3 protein is CASSVGSGANTGELFF. The CDR3 DNA is TGTGCCAGCAGCGTAGGTAGCGGGGCCAACACCGGGGAGCTGTTTTTT.

In its sample, this clone was seen a few times. The V and J genes are TRBV30 and TRBJ1-5, with 7 bases fitting TRBD1. The CDR3 totals 13 residues. V was pared by 1 base and J by 5 bases, with 2 bases of the junction left unmatched. Germline CDR1 GTSNPN, CDR2 SVGIG (reference sequence). The CDR3: CAWSGRGDQPQHF. As DNA, the CDR3 is TGTGCCTGGAGTGGCAGGGGGGATCAGCCCCAGCATTTT.

The chain links TRBV28 to TRBJ1-2, with D unresolved. The CDR3 covers 13 residues. In germline, CDR1 is MDHEN, CDR2 SYDVKM. V was pared by 5 bases and J by 2 bases, with 9 bases between. The CDR3 protein is CASSLNPNYGYTF. The CDR3 nucleotides read TGTGCCAGCAGTCTAAACCCCAACTATGGCTACACCTTC.